The sequence of this T cell receptor (beta chain) was determined in a study of shared clonotypes between healthy human individuals. Method: immunoSEQ multiplex PCR; TCRdb's copy keeps in-frame clones and lacks some. The repertoire includes approximately 1,500,000 clones, roughly 96% of them detected once, and roughly 1.1% sits in the top ten. Germline-derived CDR1 and CDR2 are SGDLS and YYNGEE. V was pared by 3 bases and J by 4 bases, with 2 bases of the junction left unmatched. The CDR3 covers 13 residues. The chain has TRBV9 and TRBJ1-2; TRBD1 matches 8 bases. The TCR was taken from a man aged 25 to 40 in good health. The sequenced sample was naive CD4+ T cells sorted from blood. Subset denoted: CD45RA+ positively selected. Here the CDR3 reads CASSGGTGYGYTF. In DNA form, the CDR3 reads TGTGCCAGCAGCGGAGGGACAGGCTATGGCTACACCTTC.